A selection of T cell receptor beta chains follows, all from one sample in a study of blood T cell repertoires in COVID-19. The table came from immunoSEQ multiplex PCR; TCRdb's copy has only in-frame clones and leaves some out. The data contain a few hundred thousand clones, more than 70% of them singletons. The material sequenced was PBMCs or T cells enriched from blood (not recorded which). These receptors were obtained from a woman aged 40 to 50 with acute COVID-19. The conserved cysteine and the conserved F or W are not part of the CDR3 here. A D gene is named only where the DNA matches it firmly. Some rows have no size entry. The others give once, few or many, or a class for an expanded clone.

CDR3aa: ASGALAGGSYNEQF; d_gene: TRBD2; v_gene: TRBV5-1; j_gene: TRBJ2-1; abundance: -
CDR3aa: ASSFESRRAETQY; d_gene: -; v_gene: TRBV11-1; j_gene: TRBJ2-5; abundance: -
CDR3aa: ASSPKPPGAGISYNEQF; d_gene: -; v_gene: TRBV4-3; j_gene: TRBJ2-1; abundance: -
CDR3aa: ASSFGGSQPQH; d_gene: -; v_gene: TRBV5-1; j_gene: TRBJ1-5; abundance: -
CDR3aa: ASSLSSGTSVQY; d_gene: TRBD2; v_gene: TRBV11-1; j_gene: TRBJ2-7; abundance: -
CDR3aa: SVNARLGTYNEQF; d_gene: -; v_gene: TRBV29-1; j_gene: TRBJ2-1; abundance: few
CDR3aa: ASSGTSGGLNTGELF; d_gene: TRBD2; v_gene: TRBV27; j_gene: TRBJ2-2; abundance: -
CDR3aa: AISVADRVSYNEQF; d_gene: TRBD1; v_gene: TRBV10-3; j_gene: TRBJ2-1; abundance: -
CDR3aa: ASSLRDRVGETQY; d_gene: TRBD1; v_gene: TRBV5-4; j_gene: TRBJ2-5; abundance: -
CDR3aa: ASNSPNTEAF; d_gene: -; v_gene: TRBV19; j_gene: TRBJ1-1; abundance: -
CDR3aa: ASSFRDRNTEAF; d_gene: TRBD1; v_gene: TRBV7-8; j_gene: TRBJ1-1; abundance: few
CDR3aa: ATGRTGATGELF; d_gene: TRBD1; v_gene: TRBV24-1; j_gene: TRBJ2-2; abundance: few
CDR3aa: SVGRGINQPQH; d_gene: -; v_gene: TRBV29-1; j_gene: TRBJ1-5; abundance: -
CDR3aa: ASRETGGSNSGANVLT; d_gene: TRBD1; v_gene: TRBV5-8; j_gene: TRBJ2-6; abundance: once
CDR3aa: ASRTGTEPNEQY; d_gene: TRBD1; v_gene: TRBV27; j_gene: TRBJ2-7; abundance: -
CDR3aa: ASSERGLASYNEQF; d_gene: -; v_gene: TRBV9; j_gene: TRBJ2-1; abundance: -
CDR3aa: ASGLPGLAGGPGTGELF; d_gene: TRBD2; v_gene: TRBV7-9; j_gene: TRBJ2-2; abundance: -
CDR3aa: ASSENRGSEKLF; d_gene: TRBD1; v_gene: TRBV2; j_gene: TRBJ1-4; abundance: -
CDR3aa: ASSPDRGTEAF; d_gene: TRBD1; v_gene: TRBV18; j_gene: TRBJ1-1; abundance: once
CDR3aa: AISDLIEAF; d_gene: -; v_gene: TRBV10-3; j_gene: TRBJ1-1; abundance: -
CDR3aa: ASSLAGTQNTEAF; d_gene: -; v_gene: TRBV5-1; j_gene: TRBJ1-1; abundance: -
CDR3aa: ASSVSTGTGEGVGELF; d_gene: TRBD1; v_gene: TRBV9; j_gene: TRBJ2-2; abundance: -
CDR3aa: ASSLVRTLNSNQPQH; d_gene: -; v_gene: TRBV7-2; j_gene: TRBJ1-5; abundance: -
CDR3aa: ASSFQTGSSYNSPLH; d_gene: -; v_gene: TRBV5-1; j_gene: TRBJ1-6; abundance: many
CDR3aa: ASKNPQGRGYT; d_gene: -; v_gene: TRBV5-6; j_gene: TRBJ1-2; abundance: -
CDR3aa: ASSEGGGKLF; d_gene: -; v_gene: TRBV19; j_gene: TRBJ1-4; abundance: -
CDR3aa: ASSNPRGATNEKLF; d_gene: -; v_gene: TRBV19; j_gene: TRBJ1-4; abundance: -
CDR3aa: ASSPIAGATYNEQF; d_gene: TRBD2; v_gene: TRBV7-3; j_gene: TRBJ2-1; abundance: -
CDR3aa: ASSRTAYEQY; d_gene: -; v_gene: TRBV28; j_gene: TRBJ2-7; abundance: -
CDR3aa: ASSYASGSTDTQY; d_gene: TRBD2; v_gene: TRBV10-1; j_gene: TRBJ2-3; abundance: -
CDR3aa: AGETGPGQPQH; d_gene: -; v_gene: TRBV30; j_gene: TRBJ1-5; abundance: -
CDR3aa: ATRTGKQPQH; d_gene: TRBD1; v_gene: TRBV6-5; j_gene: TRBJ1-5; abundance: -
CDR3aa: ASRNGRGRTDTQY; d_gene: TRBD2; v_gene: TRBV19; j_gene: TRBJ2-3; abundance: few
CDR3aa: ASDGGHLNEKLF; d_gene: -; v_gene: TRBV2; j_gene: TRBJ1-4; abundance: -
CDR3aa: ASRQGAYSPLH; d_gene: TRBD1; v_gene: TRBV12-3/TRBV12-4; j_gene: TRBJ1-6; abundance: -
CDR3aa: ASSIVTGNQPQH; d_gene: -; v_gene: TRBV19; j_gene: TRBJ1-5; abundance: -
CDR3aa: ASSPSGSISTDTQY; d_gene: TRBD2; v_gene: TRBV28; j_gene: TRBJ2-3; abundance: once
CDR3aa: ASSLRGGQHGYT; d_gene: TRBD1; v_gene: TRBV27; j_gene: TRBJ1-2; abundance: -
CDR3aa: ASSLAGYTEAF; d_gene: -; v_gene: TRBV7-9; j_gene: TRBJ1-1; abundance: -
CDR3aa: ATSPVGGGEHTEAF; d_gene: -; v_gene: TRBV15; j_gene: TRBJ1-1; abundance: -
CDR3aa: ASSLMAGVSYNEQF; d_gene: -; v_gene: TRBV5-1; j_gene: TRBJ2-1; abundance: -
CDR3aa: ASIPGTGGPEAF; d_gene: TRBD1; v_gene: TRBV6-5; j_gene: TRBJ1-1; abundance: -
CDR3aa: ASSFASQYNEQF; d_gene: -; v_gene: TRBV7-3; j_gene: TRBJ2-1; abundance: -
CDR3aa: ASSPRDRPSEQF; d_gene: -; v_gene: TRBV7-3; j_gene: TRBJ2-1; abundance: -
CDR3aa: ASTGTVRQPQH; d_gene: TRBD1; v_gene: TRBV28; j_gene: TRBJ1-5; abundance: -
CDR3aa: ASSLLLPRTGLFGYGYT; d_gene: TRBD1; v_gene: TRBV27; j_gene: TRBJ1-2; abundance: -
CDR3aa: ASSVQGRVVGGELF; d_gene: -; v_gene: TRBV9; j_gene: TRBJ2-2; abundance: -
CDR3aa: ASSLGQGLGGYT; d_gene: TRBD1; v_gene: TRBV5-1; j_gene: TRBJ1-2; abundance: few
CDR3aa: ASRFLRGQGAF; d_gene: TRBD1; v_gene: TRBV11-2; j_gene: TRBJ1-1; abundance: -
CDR3aa: ASSPQVAPWHPGETQY; d_gene: -; v_gene: TRBV7-2; j_gene: TRBJ2-5; abundance: few
CDR3aa: ATSRPGQGIGGYT; d_gene: TRBD1; v_gene: TRBV15; j_gene: TRBJ1-2; abundance: -
CDR3aa: AISEGGEGDYNEQF; d_gene: -; v_gene: TRBV10-3; j_gene: TRBJ2-1; abundance: -
CDR3aa: ASSLDWRARRAQY; d_gene: -; v_gene: TRBV27; j_gene: TRBJ2-5; abundance: -
CDR3aa: ASSYSQVPNQPQH; d_gene: -; v_gene: TRBV6-5; j_gene: TRBJ1-5; abundance: -
CDR3aa: ASSETGLEQY; d_gene: -; v_gene: TRBV25-1; j_gene: TRBJ2-7; abundance: -
CDR3aa: ASRIKARDCSYEQY; d_gene: -; v_gene: TRBV11-3; j_gene: TRBJ2-7; abundance: -
CDR3aa: SASQGVGNQPQH; d_gene: -; v_gene: TRBV20-1; j_gene: TRBJ1-5; abundance: -